The 19 T cell receptor beta chains in this list originate from one sample, sequenced in a study of cytotoxic CD8 clonotypes in ibrutinib-treated CLL. This table comes from immunoSEQ multiplex PCR, and its TCRdb copy is limited to in-frame clones, with some not included. This sample yields hundreds of thousands of clones, of which around 66% are seen a single time; around 6.3% belongs to the top ten. The sample consisted of PBMCs, taken after 36 months of ibrutinib treatment. The receptors were sampled from a human donor with chronic lymphocytic leukemia.

J is TRBJ2-6 and V is TRBV19, with a tentative D call TRBD1 (7 bases). Trimming stripped 5 bases from V and 4 bases from J, with 15 bases between. This CDR3 is 16 amino acids long. Germline CDR1 and CDR2: LNHDA and SQIVND (reference sequence). Here the CDR3 reads CASSPQGGGGANVLTF. The CDR3 bases are TGTGCCAGTAGTCCTCAGGGGGGAGGAGGGGCCAACGTCCTGACTTTC.

V gene TRBV13 combines with J gene TRBJ2-3; D unresolved. V lost 5 bases and J lost 4, with 7 bases in between. From germline, CDR1 is PRHDT and CDR2 FYEKMQ (reference sequence). The CDR3 covers 12 residues. In DNA form, the CDR3 reads TGTGCCAGCAGCCGCTATTCAGATACGCAGTATTTT. It specifies CASSRYSDTQYF.

The chain recombines TRBV2 with TRBJ2-1; tentative D call: TRBD1 (6 bases). CDR3 length: 14 amino acids. The germline gives CDR1 SNHLY, CDR2 FYNNEI. The V end was cut by 6 bases, the J end by 7 bases, with 16 bases between. CDR3 in DNA: TGTGCCAGCAGGGGTCAGGGGCGCTGGAATGAGCAGTTCTTC. Translating gives CASRGQGRWNEQFF.

The chain carries TRBV4-1 and TRBJ2-7, with D unclear. Trimming removed 0 bases from V and 3 bases from J, with 18 bases in between. There are 17 residues in the CDR3. CDR1 is MGHRA and CDR2 is YSYEKL in the germline V gene. CDR3 loop: CASSQDRRKGRDYEQYF. Here the CDR3 DNA reads TGCGCCAGCAGCCAAGATAGGAGAAAAGGAAGGGACTACGAGCAGTACTTC.

This clone was detected a few times. The chain carries TRBV7-3 and TRBJ2-7, with a weak D call TRBD2 (5 bases). From germline, CDR1 is SGHTA and CDR2 FQGTGA. Trimming stripped 4 bases from V and 5 bases from J, with 12 bases between. CDR3 length: 13 residues. CDR3 sequence (DNA): TGTGCCAGCAGCTCCCATCGGGGAGACGAGCAGTACTTC. Its protein product is CASSSHRGDEQYF.

This clone was picked up a small number of times. The chain links TRBV28 to TRBJ2-5; 14 positions agree with TRBD2. The CDR3 covers 18 residues. The junction had 11 bases not matched to a gene; V was cut back by 4 bases and J by 4 bases. CDR1 and CDR2 from the germline V gene are MDHEN and SYDVKM. CDR3 DNA: TGTGCCAGCAGTTCCGCGACTAGCGGGAGGGCCGGTGGAGAGACCCAGTACTTC. This translates into CASSSATSGRAGGETQYF.

This chain connects TRBV28 to TRBJ2-3; 7 bases map to TRBD2. CDR1 is MDHEN, CDR2 SYDVKM, per germline. Trimming at V came to 8 bases and at J to 2 bases, leaving 19 bases not matched to a gene. CDR3 length: 18 residues. The CDR3 region has the DNA TGTGCCAGCGGAACCCGTTCGTGGGGGAGCGGGGACACAGATACGCAGTATTTT. Its translation is CASGTRSWGSGDTDTQYF.

CDR3 residues: CASSYLAGQGEETQYF. For the CDR3, the DNA is TGTGCCAGCAGTTACCTAGCGGGACAGGGGGAAGAGACCCAGTACTTC. This chain uses TRBV6-5 with TRBJ2-5, with 11 positions matching TRBD1. Germline CDR1 reads MNHEY; CDR2 reads SVGAGI. V gave up 2 bases and J gave up 3 bases; unmatched junction bases: 5. The CDR3 totals 16 residues.

CDR3 nucleotide sequence: TGTGCCATCAGAAGGACAGACATGAACACTGAAGCTTTCTTT. This gives the protein CAIRRTDMNTEAFF. The V call is TRBV10-3, the J call TRBJ1-1, with a weak D call TRBD1 (6 bases). V lost 6 bases and J 0 bases, leaving 11 bases between the germline ends. The length of the CDR3 is 14 residues. Germline lookup yields CDR1 ENHRY and CDR2 SYGVKD.

The rearrangement links TRBV11-3 to TRBJ2-3; D call uncertain. Trimming pared 2 bases from V and 0 bases from J, leaving 9 bases between. Per germline, CDR1 SGHNT and CDR2 YENEEA. This CDR3 is 15 amino acids long. The chain's CDR3 is CASSLSSSSTDTQYF. For the CDR3, the DNA is TGTGCCAGCAGCTTATCTTCGTCTAGCACAGATACGCAGTATTTT. The full variable domain, its missing parts supplied by reference TRBV11-3 and TRBJ2-3, is EAGVVQSPRYKIIEKKQPVAFWCNPISGHNTLYWYLQNLGQGPELLIRYENEEAVDDSQLPKDRFSAERLKGVDSTLKIQPAELGDSAVYLCASSLSSSSTDTQYFGPGTRLTVL.

The rearrangement links TRBV2 to TRBJ2-5, with D perhaps matching TRBD2 (6 bases). This CDR3 is 14 amino acids long. Germline V CDR1 and CDR2: SNHLY, FYNNEI. V was trimmed by 4 bases and J by 5 bases, leaving 14 bases between them. CDR3 loop: CASSGRLVTETQYF. CDR3 sequence (DNA): TGTGCCAGCAGTGGGCGACTAGTAACCGAGACCCAGTACTTC.

The V gene is TRBV5-1, the J gene TRBJ1-1, with D hard to call. V lost 3 bases and J 0 bases, leaving 6 bases between the germline ends. Germline CDR1 and CDR2: SGHRS and YFSETQ. CDR3 length: 13 amino acids. The CDR3 sequence: CASSSDVNTEAFF. The CDR3 region has the DNA TGCGCCAGCAGCTCGGACGTGAACACTGAAGCTTTCTTT.

The rearrangement uses TRBV29-1 and TRBJ1-5; no clear D. This CDR3 is 12 amino acids long. Germline V gives CDR1 SQVTM, CDR2 ANQGSEA. V lost 7 bases and J lost 3, with 10 bases in between. Written as DNA, the CDR3 is TGCAGCGCGTACACGGACAATCAGCCCCAGCATTTT. Translating it yields CSAYTDNQPQHF.

The genes are TRBV4-1 and TRBJ2-3; D is ambiguous. CDR1 is MGHRA and CDR2 is YSYEKL in the germline V gene. The CDR3 runs to 18 residues. Trimming took 0 bases from V and 2 from J, leaving 18 bases between them. CDR3 in amino acids: CASSQDQVVNLDTDTQYF. DNA for the CDR3: TGCGCCAGCAGCCAAGATCAAGTCGTGAACCTAGACACAGATACGCAGTATTTT.

The chain uses TRBV9 and TRBJ2-1, with D possibly matching TRBD2 (6 bases). Germline loops: CDR1 SGDLS, CDR2 YYNGEE. V shed 1 base and J shed 6 bases, with 11 bases lying between them. This CDR3 has 14 amino acids. The CDR3 nucleotides are TGTGCCAGCAGCGTATTGGCGGGACTCAATGAGCAGTTCTTC. Translated, it gives CASSVLAGLNEQFF. Full variable domain (missing parts from reference TRBV9 and TRBJ2-1): DSGVTQTPKHLITATGQRVTLRCSPRSGDLSVYWYQQSLDQGLQFLIQYYNGEERAKGNILERFSAQQFPDLHSELNLSSLELGDSALYFCASSVLAGLNEQFFGPGTRLTVL.

The chain uses TRBV5-1 and TRBJ1-5; TRBD1 might be the D (6 bases). Germline V gene lookup returns CDR1 SGHRS and CDR2 YFSETQ. This CDR3 has 15 residues. V was clipped by 0 bases and J by 6 bases, with 13 bases between them. This CDR3 reads CASSLEGHRAQPQHF. Here the CDR3 DNA reads TGCGCCAGCAGCTTGGAAGGGCACAGGGCTCAGCCCCAGCATTTT.

This clone was observed a handful of times. The chain couples TRBV13 to TRBJ2-7; 8 bases line up with TRBD2. V shed 5 bases and J 4 bases; nucleotides not matched to a gene: 7. Germline V gene data show CDR1 as PRHDT and CDR2 as FYEKMQ (reference sequence). CDR3 length: 14 amino acids. The CDR3 coding sequence is TGTGCCAGCAGCAACCGCGGGACTAGATACGAGCAGTACTTC. Its protein is CASSNRGTRYEQYF.

V and J are TRBV6-5 and TRBJ2-7, with a tentative D call TRBD2 (6 bases). V lost 6 bases to trimming and J lost 4 bases, with 19 bases between them. The CDR3 sequence is 15 residues long. Per germline, CDR1 MNHEY and CDR2 SVGAGI. CDR3 DNA: TGTGCCAGCAGCGGAGTCGTCGGGAGATGGTACGAGCAGTACTTC. This encodes CASSGVVGRWYEQYF.

The CDR3 DNA reads as TGTGCCAGCAGCCGGACAGGGGGCCACACTGAAGCTTTCTTT. This gives the protein CASSRTGGHTEAFF. The chain is built from TRBV7-9 and TRBJ1-1, with 11 bases aligning to TRBD1. CDR1 is SEHNR, CDR2 FQNEAQ, per germline (reference sequence). The CDR3 totals 14 residues. The junction had 2 bases not matched to a gene; V was cut back by 5 bases and J by 3 bases.